The next 14 T cell receptor beta chains were all read from a single sample in a study of T-cell memory formation after mild COVID-19. One entry per CDR3 protein results from TCRdb running MiXCR on the 5' RACE reads. The top ten clones hold 3.5% of a sample with roughly 250,000 distinct CDR3 sequences, less than 20% of them seen once. Sequencing input: PBMCs or a T cell subset sorted from them (not recorded which). These receptor sequences come from a man aged 18 to 35 who had mild COVID-19 (a few samples of this study predate the infection). Cell type and time point are not known.

This rearrangement joins TRBV24-1 to TRBJ2-1; D may be TRBD1 or TRBD2 (6 bases each). V lost 6 bases to trimming and J lost 3 bases, with 11 bases between them. This CDR3 contains 14 residues. The germline CDR1 and CDR2 sequences are KGHDR and SFDVKD. Here the CDR3 DNA reads TGTGCCACCAGTCTCGGGGGCCTCTACAATGAGCAGTTCTTC. Residues: CATSLGGLYNEQFF.

The chain uses TRBV11-2 and TRBJ2-7; D may be TRBD2 (5 bases). In germline, CDR1 is SGHAT, CDR2 FQNNGV. Trimming cost V 4 bases and J 7 bases, with 14 bases left between them. This CDR3 contains 13 residues. For the CDR3, the DNA is TGTGCCAGCAGCTCGTCCGGGGTGGGAGAGCAGTACGTC. Encoded protein: CASSSSGVGEQYV.

The chain employs TRBV6-2 or TRBV6-3 and TRBJ2-7, with a weak D call TRBD2 (5 bases). CDR3 length equals 12 residues. V was trimmed by 5 bases and J by 4 bases, leaving 9 bases between them. The germline gives CDR1 MNHEY, CDR2 SVGEGT. The CDR3, as DNA: TGTGCCAGCAGTAAGACTACTTACGAGCAGTACGTC. Its protein product is CASSKTTYEQYV.

V gene TRBV21-1 combines with J gene TRBJ1-2. TRBV21-1 is a pseudogene. The CDR3 is 14 residues long. The CDR3 region is CASSKAWDNYGYTF. In DNA, the CDR3 is TGTGCCAGCAGCAAAGCGTGGGATAACTATGGCTACACCTTC.

This clonotype was seen only a few times. V and J are TRBV28 and TRBJ2-1; TRBD2 agrees at 12 bases. J gave up 0 bases and V 7 bases, and 1 base lay outside the gene matches. Germline CDR1 is MDHEN and CDR2 is SYDVKM. This CDR3 contains 15 residues. CDR3 sequence reads: CASTSGGVSYNEQFF. CDR3 sequence (DNA): TGTGCCAGCACTAGCGGGGGGGTCTCCTACAATGAGCAGTTCTTC.

In this sample, this clonotype turned up a few times. This chain connects TRBV20-1 to TRBJ2-7, with TRBD1 identical over 7 bases. This CDR3 is 14 amino acids long. Germline-derived CDR1 and CDR2 are DFQATT and SNEGSKA (reference sequence). V was pared by 8 bases and J by 4 bases, with 14 bases of the junction left unmatched. CDR3 sequence (DNA): TGCAGTCCTTACAGAGGGGGCGGAAGATACGAGCAGTACTTC. Translation: CSPYRGGGRYEQYF.

This chain joins TRBV20-1 and TRBJ1-2, with TRBD1 matching over 7 bases. V was pared by 6 bases and J by 5 bases, with 12 bases of the junction left unmatched. The CDR3 totals 14 residues. Germline V CDR1 and CDR2: DFQATT, SNEGSKA (reference sequence). Here the CDR3 DNA reads TGCAGTGCCCCACGGGGAGGGGGCGGTTATGGCTACACCTTC. Its translation is CSAPRGGGGYGYTF.

The chain has TRBV9 and TRBJ2-3; D gene uncertain. The ends were cut back, 0 bases at V and 6 bases at J, with 8 bases in the middle. This CDR3 region has 13 residues. Germline CDR1 and CDR2: SGDLS and YYNGEE. The CDR3 here is CASSVVPLDTQYF. Written as DNA, the CDR3 is TGTGCCAGCAGCGTAGTTCCCCTTGATACGCAGTATTTT. Supplemented by reference TRBV9 and TRBJ2-3, the full variable domain reads DSGVTQTPKHLITATGQRVTLRCSPRSGDLSVYWYQQSLDQGLQFLIQYYNGEERAKGNILERFSAQQFPDLHSELNLSSLELGDSALYFCASSVVPLDTQYFGPGTRLTVL.

This chain joins TRBV6-5 and TRBJ2-4; a weak D match, TRBD2 (6 bases). The germline V gene encodes CDR1 MNHEY and CDR2 SVGAGI. The CDR3 sequence is 15 residues long. The V and J ends lost 4 bases and 3 bases respectively, with 13 bases between them. CDR3 coding DNA: TGTGCCAGCAGTTCGGGCGGGGCGGGCAAAAACATTCAGTACTTC. This codes for CASSSGGAGKNIQYF.

This clonotype was recorded at least ten times. The V gene is TRBV6-5, the J gene TRBJ1-1; tentative D call: TRBD1 (6 bases). Per the germline V gene, CDR1 is MNHEY and CDR2 is SVGAGI. V was trimmed by 5 bases and J by 10 bases, leaving 20 bases between them. The length of the CDR3 is 14 residues. The CDR3 region is CASSPEHGGRGAFF. The CDR3 DNA follows: TGTGCCAGCAGTCCAGAGCATGGGGGGCGAGGAGCTTTCTTT.

The genes are TRBV6-5 and TRBJ2-1, with 7 bases aligning to TRBD2. CDR3 length: 22 amino acids. Losses at the gene ends were 5 bases for V and 1 base for J; bases not matched to a gene: 26. CDR1 is MNHEY and CDR2 is SVGAGI in the germline V gene. CDR3 in DNA: TGTGCCAGCAGTCGACGAACCGGGACGGCTCGAACTAGCGTCGTGTCCTACAATGAGCAGTTCTTC. It codes for CASSRRTGTARTSVVSYNEQFF.

This clonotype was detected only a few times. This chain's CDR3 is CASTLGQGFHQPQHF. CDR3 in DNA: TGTGCCAGCACCCTGGGACAGGGGTTCCATCAGCCCCAGCATTTT. The rearrangement joins TRBV12-3 or TRBV12-4 to TRBJ1-5; 10 bases fit TRBD1. The CDR3 covers 15 residues. V lost 7 bases and J lost 5; bases outside the gene matches: 8.

This clonotype was seen more than once but under ten times. The rearrangement joins TRBV3-1 to TRBJ1-2, with 10 bases lining up with TRBD1. V lost 3 bases to trimming and J lost 5 bases; unmatched junction nucleotides: 9. CDR3 size: 16 residues. CDR1 and CDR2 (germline): LGHDT, YNNKEL (reference sequence). The CDR3, as DNA: TGTGCCAGCAGCCAGGACAGGGGGACCGTTATGTATGGCTACACCTTC. This translates into CASSQDRGTVMYGYTF.

The chain combines TRBV5-1 with TRBJ2-3; 8 positions agree with TRBD2. This CDR3 comprises 17 residues. Germline values: CDR1 SGHRS, CDR2 YFSETQ. V trimming: 4 bases; J trimming: 3 bases; junction bases outside the gene matches: 13. The CDR3 is CASSRGAGAYLTDTQYF. CDR3 DNA: TGCGCCAGCAGCCGGGGAGCGGGGGCGTATCTTACAGATACGCAGTATTTT.